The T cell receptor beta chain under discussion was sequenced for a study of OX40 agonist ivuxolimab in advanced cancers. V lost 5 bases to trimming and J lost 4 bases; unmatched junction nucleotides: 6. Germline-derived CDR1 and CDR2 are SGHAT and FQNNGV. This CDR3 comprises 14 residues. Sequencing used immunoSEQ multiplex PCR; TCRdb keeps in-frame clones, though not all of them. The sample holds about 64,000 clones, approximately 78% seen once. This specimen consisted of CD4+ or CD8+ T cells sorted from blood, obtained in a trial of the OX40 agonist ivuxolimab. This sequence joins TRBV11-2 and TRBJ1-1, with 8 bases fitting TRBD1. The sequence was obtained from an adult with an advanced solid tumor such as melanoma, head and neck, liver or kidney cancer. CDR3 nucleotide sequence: TGTGCCAGCAGCATCGACAGGGGAGGCACTGAAGCTTTCTTT. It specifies CASSIDRGGTEAFF.